This entry lists 19 T cell receptor beta chains sequenced from one sample in a study of neurological immune-mediated disorders. TCRdb passed the 5' RACE reads through MiXCR, listing each CDR3 protein once. The data hold about 32,000 distinct CDR3 sequences, with less than 5% observed a single time. Sample: PBMCs. The receptors come from a young man with multiple sclerosis.

This clonotype was counted ten times or more. The gene calls are TRBV12-3 or TRBV12-4 and TRBJ2-2; D is unclear. The ends were cut back, 6 bases at V and 6 bases at J, with 2 bases in the middle. The CDR3 is made up of 10 amino acids. CDR3 bases: TGTGCCAGCAGCTCCGGGGAGCTGTTTTTT. Protein product: CASSSGELFF.

This clonotype is deemed medium-sized. The chain has TRBV7-9 and TRBJ1-1; D gene unclear. Germline lookup yields CDR1 SEHNR and CDR2 FQNEAQ (reference sequence). This CDR3 has 15 residues. Trimming took 5 bases from V and 4 from J, leaving 17 bases between them. CDR3 coding DNA: TGTGCCAGCAGCCCCCGGGTTGGGGAAGGCACTGAAGCTTTCTTT. Its protein is CASSPRVGEGTEAFF.

This clonotype has at least ten counts. This chain uses TRBV7-2 with TRBJ1-6; D call uncertain. The CDR3 totals 14 residues. Germline V CDR1 and CDR2: SGHTA, FQGNSA. V was shortened by 1 base and J by 10 bases, with 11 bases between the two germline ends. CDR3 loop: CASSLVWARSPLHF. As DNA, the CDR3 is TGTGCCAGCAGCTTAGTTTGGGCACGATCACCCCTCCACTTT. Full variable domain (outside the CDR3, taken from reference TRBV7-2 and TRBJ1-6): GAGVSQSPSNKVTEKGKDVELRCDPISGHTALYWYRQSLGQGLEFLIYFQGNSAPDKSGLPSDRFSAERTGGSVSTLTIQRTQQEDSAVYLCASSLVWARSPLHFGNGTRLTVT.

In this sample, this clonotype turned up many times. The chain is built from TRBV20-1 and TRBJ2-7, with 7 positions matching TRBD2. The germline CDR1 and CDR2 sequences are DFQATT and SNEGSKA (reference sequence). V shed 6 bases and J 2 bases; nucleotides not matched to a gene: 22. CDR3 length equals 18 residues. The CDR3 loop is CSASISGRLTYDAYEQYF. DNA of the CDR3: TGCAGTGCCTCCATTAGCGGGCGACTGACTTACGATGCCTACGAGCAGTACTTC.

Sample share makes this clonotype medium-sized (0.01 to 0.1%). The gene calls are TRBV20-1 and TRBJ2-3; tentative D call: TRBD1 (6 bases). V gave up 6 bases and J gave up 4 bases, with 17 bases separating them. CDR1 is DFQATT, CDR2 SNEGSKA, per germline (reference sequence). The CDR3 loop spans 14 amino acids. This CDR3 reads CSAMDQGMADTQYF. DNA for the CDR3: TGCAGTGCGATGGACCAGGGGATGGCAGATACGCAGTATTTT.

This chain links TRBV5-5 with TRBJ1-5, with no clear D. Germline CDR1 is SGHKS and CDR2 is YYEKEE (reference sequence). Deletions cut 1 base from V and 0 bases from J, with 8 bases between. The CDR3 extends over 15 amino acids. The DNA of the CDR3 is TGTGCCAGCAGCTTGTACGGCAATAGCAATCAGCCCCAGCATTTT. The encoded protein is CASSLYGNSNQPQHF.

In this sample, this clonotype turned up a few times. The chain joins TRBV7-9 to TRBJ1-4; D is uncertain. The CDR3 contains 14 residues. The V end lost 0 bases, the J end lost 5 bases, and 7 bases lay between the germline ends. Germline CDR1 and CDR2: SEHNR and FQNEAQ (reference sequence). The CDR3 bases are TGTGCCAGCAGCTTAGCAGCCGGGAATGAAAAACTGTTTTTT. Translating it yields CASSLAAGNEKLFF.

Ten or more counts support this clonotype. This rearrangement joins TRBV9 to TRBJ2-7, with TRBD2 matching 8 bases. CDR1 is SGDLS, CDR2 YYNGEE, per germline. The V and J ends lost 4 bases and 1 base, in that order; junction bases with no gene match: 7. This CDR3 region has 15 residues. CDR3 DNA sequence: TGTGCCAGCAGCCGGACCGGGGGGGGGTCCTACGAGCAGTACTTC. Its protein is CASSRTGGGSYEQYF.

This clonotype was counted ten times or more. CDR3: CSASDQRGAVIPYEQYF. CDR3 sequence (DNA): TGCAGTGCTAGCGACCAGCGGGGGGCCGTGATCCCCTACGAGCAGTACTTC. The chain links TRBV20-1 to TRBJ2-7, with 9 bases fitting TRBD2. The CDR3 contains 17 residues. V shed 3 bases, J shed 2 bases, and the junction held 14 bases outside the gene matches. Germline CDR1 reads DFQATT; CDR2 reads SNEGSKA (reference sequence).

This clonotype was counted many times. V and J are TRBV20-1 and TRBJ2-7; D is possibly TRBD1 (5 bases). Trimming took 6 bases from V and 2 from J, leaving 20 bases between them. Germline lookup yields CDR1 DFQATT and CDR2 SNEGSKA (reference sequence). This CDR3 region has 15 residues. The CDR3: CSAERGRDTTYEQYF. Written as DNA, the CDR3 is TGCAGTGCCGAGAGAGGCAGGGATACGACCTACGAGCAGTACTTC.

Many counts were recorded for this clonotype. This chain's CDR3 is CASRRESGSYEQYF. The CDR3 region has the DNA TGCGCCAGCAGGCGTGAAAGCGGCAGCTACGAGCAGTACTTC. The gene calls are TRBV4-1 and TRBJ2-7, with D maybe TRBD2 (5 bases). Trimming stripped 6 bases from V and 3 bases from J, with 15 bases between. Germline V CDR1 and CDR2: MGHRA, YSYEKL. This CDR3 has 14 residues.

In its sample, this clonotype was seen many times. The V call is TRBV20-1, the J call TRBJ1-6, with no clear D. The length of the CDR3 is 11 residues. The V and J ends lost 4 bases and 7 bases respectively, with 5 bases between them. Germline V CDR1 and CDR2: DFQATT, SNEGSKA (reference sequence). The CDR3 spells CSATANSPLHF. CDR3 sequence (DNA): TGCAGTGCTACCGCCAATTCACCCCTCCACTTT.

In this sample, this clonotype turned up many times. CDR3 residues: CSAQAGGNSYEQYF. The CDR3 nucleotides read TGCAGTGCTCAAGCAGGAGGAAACTCCTACGAGCAGTACTTC. The chain carries TRBV20-1 and TRBJ2-7, with D tentatively TRBD2 (5 bases). Germline CDR1 is DFQATT and CDR2 is SNEGSKA (reference sequence). The CDR3 covers 14 residues. Trimming pared 5 bases from V and 0 bases from J, leaving 14 bases between.

This clonotype was seen repeatedly, ten times or more. The rearrangement links TRBV15 to TRBJ2-5; possible D gene TRBD2, 6 bases. The CDR3 has 13 amino acids. V lost 5 bases to trimming and J lost 5 bases, with 12 bases between them. In germline, CDR1 is LNHNV, CDR2 YYDKDF (reference sequence). CDR3 nucleotides: TGTGCCACCAGCCCTCCACGGGGGGAGACCCAGTACTTC. Its translation is CATSPPRGETQYF.

This clonotype was counted between two and nine times. The chain uses TRBV5-1 and TRBJ2-5; D might be TRBD1 or TRBD2, each matching 5 bases. Trimming cost V 3 bases and J 0 bases, with 12 bases left between them. The CDR3 sequence is 15 residues long. Germline V gives CDR1 SGHRS, CDR2 YFSETQ. The CDR3 sequence is CASSSGTGHQETQYF. The CDR3 coding sequence is TGCGCCAGCAGCTCCGGGACGGGACACCAAGAGACCCAGTACTTC.

This clonotype was counted at least ten times. The chain has TRBV4-1 and TRBJ1-1; D gene ambiguous. CDR1 MGHRA and CDR2 YSYEKL come from the germline V gene. Trimming took off 1 base at V and 0 bases at J, with 12 bases between the two ends. The CDR3 extends over 16 amino acids. Written as DNA, the CDR3 is TGCGCCAGCAGCCAAGGACGGCTCCAGGTGAACACTGAAGCTTTCTTT. Its translation: CASSQGRLQVNTEAFF.

This clonotype was observed at least ten times. The chain couples TRBV11-2 to TRBJ1-5, with 9 bases aligning to TRBD1. The CDR3 sequence is 16 residues long. Germline V gene data show CDR1 as SGHAT and CDR2 as FQNNGV. V was pared by 0 bases and J by 7 bases, with 7 bases of the junction left unmatched. In nucleotides, the CDR3 is TGTGCCAGCAGCTTAGAGGGGACAGGGATTGGACAGCCCCAGCATTTT. Amino acids: CASSLEGTGIGQPQHF.

This clonotype was seen at least ten times. CDR3 DNA sequence: TGTGCCAGCAGCGTAGATGGACAGGGCTACAATGAGCAGTTCTTC. Its protein is CASSVDGQGYNEQFF. The chain couples TRBV9 to TRBJ2-1; 8 bases align to TRBD1. This CDR3 comprises 15 residues. CDR1 is SGDLS, CDR2 YYNGEE, per germline. V trimming: 0 bases; J trimming: 3 bases; junction bases outside the gene matches: 2.

This clonotype was seen only a few times. CDR3 sequence: CASSPGPSNQPQHF. The CDR3 DNA reads as TGTGCCAGCAGCCCCGGGCCTAGCAATCAGCCCCAGCATTTT. The chain carries TRBV7-6 and TRBJ1-5; D uncertain. This CDR3 spans 14 amino acids. Between the trimmed V and J ends, which lost 5 bases and 0 bases, there was a span of 8 bases. In germline, CDR1 is SGHVS, CDR2 FNYEAQ.